A selection of T cell receptor beta chains follows, all from one sample in a study of OX40 agonist ivuxolimab in advanced cancers. Here immunoSEQ multiplex PCR was the method, and the copy in TCRdb shows in-frame clones only, minus some. This sample has tens of thousands of clones, with 80% to 90% found just once. The material sequenced was CD4+ or CD8+ T cells sorted from blood, taken in a trial of the OX40 agonist ivuxolimab. Receptors originate from an adult with an advanced solid tumor such as melanoma, head and neck, liver or kidney cancer. Both conserved end residues are part of each CDR3. A D gene is named only where the DNA matches it firmly. Not all rows give a size; the values are once, few, many and, for expanded clones, a class.

>TRBD2|TRBV7-2|-|TRBJ2-7
TGTGCCAGCAGCCCAAGACTAGCGGGGGGACGACCCCGGCTCGAGCAGTACTTC
CASSPRLAGGRPRLEQYF
>TRBD2|TRBV19|-|TRBJ2-1
TGTGCCAGTAGTACCGGGACTAGCGATCGGTGTCTGTTCTTC
CASSTGTSDRCLFF
>TRBD1|TRBV5-6|-|TRBJ1-2
TGTGCCAGCAGCTTGGTTGGACAGGGAAATGGCTACACCTTC
CASSLVGQGNGYTF
>-|TRBV5-1|-|TRBJ1-1
TGCGCCAGCAGCTTGGTTTTGAGAGCAATGAACACTGAAGCTTTCTTT
CASSLVLRAMNTEAFF
>-|TRBV7-9|-|TRBJ2-2
TGTGCCAGCAGCTTTCGAGGGGGAGCGAACACCGGGGAGCTGTTTTTT
CASSFRGGANTGELFF
>-|TRBV18|-|TRBJ1-2
TGTGCCAGCTCACCGGGGCTAAGAGACATAGCTAACTATGGCTACACCTTC
CASSPGLRDIANYGYTF
>-|TRBV4-2|-|TRBJ1-5
TGTGCCAGCAGCCAGGCGGACAGTGCTCTCAATCAGCCCCAGCATTTT
CASSQADSALNQPQHF
>-|TRBV12-5|once|TRBJ1-5
TGTGCTAGTGGTTCAGGACAGTCGTTTAGCAATCAGCCCCAGCATTTT
CASGSGQSFSNQPQHF
>-|TRBV4-2|once|TRBJ2-7
TGTGCCAGCAGCCAAGAAGATTTTGGACACGGGGACGAGCAGTACTTC
CASSQEDFGHGDEQYF
>-|TRBV7-2|-|TRBJ2-2
TGTGCCAGCAGCTTAGGTGCCGGAAGGGGGGAGCTGTTTTTT
CASSLGAGRGELFF
>-|TRBV19|-|TRBJ2-1
TGTGCCAGTAGTATAGAGGACGTCTACAATGAGCAGTTCTTC
CASSIEDVYNEQFF
>-|TRBV5-4|-|TRBJ2-5
TGTGCCAGCAGCCGGGATCAGGGGGGGCAAGAGACCCAGTACTTC
CASSRDQGGQETQYF
>TRBD2|TRBV5-1|-|TRBJ2-1
TGCGCCAGCAGCTCCGCCCGGACTAGCGGGGGGTCCTACAATGAGCAGTTCTTC
CASSSARTSGGSYNEQFF
>-|TRBV10-3|-|TRBJ1-1
TGTGCCATCAGTGACCCGAACACTGAAGCTTTCTTT
CAISDPNTEAFF
>-|TRBV19|-|TRBJ2-6
TGTGCCAGTAGTGCTGGAGCTCGCTCTGGGGCCAACGTCCTGACTTTC
CASSAGARSGANVLTF
>TRBD2|TRBV10-1|-|TRBJ2-1
TGCGCCAGCAGCGGACAACGGGGACTAGCGGGGGGTGGTGAGCAGTTCTTC
CASSGQRGLAGGGEQFF
>-|TRBV9|-|TRBJ2-1
TGTGCCAGCAGAGCCACAGGGAGCATCTACAATGAGCAGTTCTTC
CASRATGSIYNEQFF
>-|TRBV6-1|-|TRBJ1-4
TGTGCCAGCATGGAGGTTGGGACTAATGAAAAACTGTTTTTT
CASMEVGTNEKLFF
>-|TRBV6-1|-|TRBJ2-1
TGTGCCAGCAGTGACCCTAGCGCCCCGGGTGATGAGCAGTTCTTC
CASSDPSAPGDEQFF
>-|TRBV4-3|once|TRBJ2-7
TGCGCCAGCAGCCAAGAAGGAGGGGTCGAGCAGTACTTC
CASSQEGGVEQYF
>TRBD1|TRBV4-1|-|TRBJ2-7
TGCGCCAGCAGCCCCGGACAGGGGGCGCGCTACGAGCAGTACTTC
CASSPGQGARYEQYF
>TRBD1|TRBV6-5|-|TRBJ2-7
TGTGCCAGCACCAGGGGGACAGGGGGCACCTACGAGCAGTACTTC
CASTRGTGGTYEQYF
>TRBD1|TRBV7-9|-|TRBJ1-5
TGTGCCAGCAGCCTGGACAGGCAGGATCAGCCCCAGCATTTT
CASSLDRQDQPQHF
>-|TRBV4-3|-|TRBJ1-3
TGCGCCAGCAGCCAAGATGTCCCTAGAAACACCATATATTTT
CASSQDVPRNTIYF
>-|TRBV7-2|-|TRBJ1-2
TGTGCCAGCAGCTTACCCTATGGCTACACCTTC
CASSLPYGYTF
>-|TRBV12-5|-|TRBJ2-7
TGTGCTAGTGGTTTGGTAAAATACGAGCAGTACTTC
CASGLVKYEQYF
>-|TRBV7-2|-|TRBJ2-2
TGTGCCAGCAGCTTAGCTGGGGGCCCCGGGGAGCTGTTTTTT
CASSLAGGPGELFF
>-|TRBV7-2|-|TRBJ2-1
TGTGCCAGCAGCCCGACTGGAGCGGGCAATGAGCAGTTCTTC
CASSPTGAGNEQFF
>-|TRBV5-4|few|TRBJ2-7
TGTGCCAGCAGCTCTAGCGCGTTTGACTACGAGCAGTACTTC
CASSSSAFDYEQYF
>TRBD2|TRBV10-2|-|TRBJ2-2
TGCGCCAGCTGGGCCCCTGAGAAGCGGGGCCCCGCGAACACCGGGGAGCTGTTTTTT
CASWAPEKRGPANTGELFF
>-|TRBV18|-|TRBJ1-5
TGTGCCAGCTCACCCGGGAGCAATCAGCCCCAGCATTTT
CASSPGSNQPQHF
>-|TRBV7-9|once|TRBJ1-3
TGTGCCAGCAGTTTAGGGGGTAATGGAAACACCATATATTTT
CASSLGGNGNTIYF
>-|TRBV29-1|-|TRBJ2-1
TGCAGCGTTTCTGGCGGACCTAGCTCCTACAATGAGCAGTTCTTC
CSVSGGPSSYNEQFF
>TRBD2|TRBV19|-|TRBJ2-5
TGTGCCAGTAGTATCATCGGCGGGGGAGGACAAGAGACCCAGTACTTC
CASSIIGGGGQETQYF
>-|TRBV19|-|TRBJ2-3
TGTGCCAGTAGTATAGGGAAAGGCAGCCCCACAGATACGCAGTATTTT
CASSIGKGSPTDTQYF
>-|TRBV6-1|-|TRBJ2-2
TGTGCCAGCAGAACAGAAAAAAACACCGGGGAGCTGTTTTTT
CASRTEKNTGELFF
>TRBD2|TRBV7-9|-|TRBJ2-4
TGTGCCAGCAGCTCGCCTAGCGGGGGGGCGGTCAAAAACATTCAGTACTTC
CASSSPSGGAVKNIQYF
>TRBD2|TRBV27|-|TRBJ2-6
TGTGCCAGCAGCCGGACTAGCCGTGGTGGGGCCAACGTCCTGACTTTC
CASSRTSRGGANVLTF
>-|TRBV6-5|once|TRBJ1-1
TGTGCCAGCAGTTACTCTGCGTGGAACACTGAAGCTTTCTTT
CASSYSAWNTEAFF
>-|TRBV7-2|-|TRBJ2-3
TGTGCCAGCAGCTTAGGGTCGCACATAGGCACAGATACGCAGTATTTT
CASSLGSHIGTDTQYF
>TRBD2|TRBV7-6|-|TRBJ2-2
TGTGCCAGCAGCTTAGCGGGAGGGACCGGGGAGCTGTTTTTT
CASSLAGGTGELFF
>-|TRBV5-4|-|TRBJ1-1
TGTGCCAGCAGCTTGTTGCGGCGTAGCCTATTGAACACTGAAGCTTTCTTT
CASSLLRRSLLNTEAFF
>-|TRBV7-2|once|TRBJ1-2
TGTGCCAGCAGCTTCCCGGGAAGGGGGACTAACTATGGCTACACCTTC
CASSFPGRGTNYGYTF
>TRBD1|TRBV12-5|-|TRBJ1-4
TGTGCTAGTGGACCGGGACAGGGAGATGAAAAACTGTTTTTT
CASGPGQGDEKLFF
>-|TRBV19|-|TRBJ1-1
TGTGCCAGTAGCGAGGTAGGGCGGACGAACACTGAAGCTTTCTTT
CASSEVGRTNTEAFF
>-|TRBV5-1|-|TRBJ2-1
TGCGCCAGCGGCGGCAGGGGAGGCTACAATGAGCAGTTCTTC
CASGGRGGYNEQFF